Listed here are 32 T cell receptor beta chains from one sample, sequenced in a study of patients and donors after allogeneic stem cell transplantation (TCRdb year 2020). Receptor amplification or capture employed RT-PCR. Reads for this sample came from a NextSeq 550. Using fastp at Q25 and MiXCR, TCRdb reprocessed the public reads and kept productive beta chains. Each record represents a unique CDR3 protein, reported with the most common genes and DNA among its rows. The sample table contains around 170,000 distinct CDR3 sequences; only one count was recorded for 20% to 25% of them. The ten most abundant clones make up approximately 26% of the sample. Input material: blood, either unsorted or a sorted T cell fraction (not recorded which). Source of these receptors: a human donor who was either an allogeneic HSCT recipient or a stem cell or donor lymphocyte infusion donor (not recorded which). It is not recorded whose cells these are; they may come from a transplant donor.

This clonotype was counted a few times. The chain carries TRBV12-3 or TRBV12-4 and TRBJ1-1; 9 bases are shared with TRBD1. The CDR3 is 14 amino acids. V shed 6 bases, J shed 4 bases, and the junction held 6 bases outside the gene matches. The CDR3: CASSHGQGSTEAFF. For the CDR3, the DNA is TGTGCCAGCAGCCATGGACAGGGGAGCACTGAAGCTTTCTTT.

The rearrangement uses TRBV6-1 and TRBJ2-7, with D possibly matching TRBD1 (6 bases). The germline V gene encodes CDR1 MNHNS and CDR2 SASEGT. The CDR3 has 16 amino acids. Between the trimmed V and J ends, which lost 3 bases and 3 bases, there was a span of 18 bases. The CDR3 DNA is TGTGCCAGCAGTGAGTACAGGGAAGGGGGATACTACGAGCAGTACTTC. This sequence encodes CASSEYREGGYYEQYF.

This clonotype was observed a single time. This chain connects TRBV7-3 to TRBJ2-3, with D possibly matching TRBD1 (6 bases). The germline CDR1 and CDR2 sequences are SGHTA and FQGTGA. This CDR3 comprises 13 residues. V lost 3 bases and J lost 6, with 10 bases in between. Written as DNA, the CDR3 is TGTGCCAGCAGCTTGGGGGCCCGGGATACGCAGTATTTT. Its translation is CASSLGARDTQYF.

The chain uses TRBV2 and TRBJ2-7; tentatively, D is TRBD1 or TRBD2 (5 bases each). The CDR3 consists of 13 residues. With 6 bases removed from V and 2 bases from J, the gap between germline ends came to 11 bases. Germline CDR1 SNHLY, CDR2 FYNNEI. The CDR3 DNA sequence: TGTGCCAGCAGCCGGGACGAAACCTACGAGCAGTACTTC. Its protein product is CASSRDETYEQYF.

V usage is TRBV20-1 and J usage is TRBJ1-2; D uncertain. V was clipped by 3 bases and J by 8 bases, with 7 bases between them. The CDR3 runs 10 residues. From germline, CDR1 is DFQATT and CDR2 SNEGSKA (reference sequence). The CDR3 DNA reads as TGCAGTGCTAGTTTGGAGGGCTACACCTTC. It translates to CSASLEGYTF.

This chain links TRBV4-2 with TRBJ2-1; 8 bases are a match to TRBD2. With V trimmed by 10 bases and J by 0 bases, 2 bases remained unmatched. The CDR3 runs 13 residues. Germline lookup yields CDR1 LGHNA and CDR2 YNFKEQ. The CDR3 reads CATSGSSYNEQFF. CDR3 nucleotide sequence: TGTGCCACGAGCGGGAGCTCCTACAATGAGCAGTTCTTC.

This clonotype has a handful of counts. The chain has TRBV3-1 and TRBJ1-1; 9 bases are shared with TRBD1. The length of the CDR3 is 13 residues. Germline CDR1 and CDR2: LGHDT and YNNKEL (reference sequence). V gave up 4 bases and J gave up 7 bases; unmatched junction bases: 4. CDR3 in amino acids: CASSLQGADEAFF. The CDR3 nucleotides read TGTGCCAGCAGCCTACAGGGGGCAGATGAAGCTTTCTTT.

V is TRBV2 and J is TRBJ2-7, with TRBD1 matching 7 bases. The V segment lost 4 bases and the J segment 1 base; nucleotides outside the gene matches: 4. Germline assignment: CDR1 SNHLY and CDR2 FYNNEI. This CDR3 region has 14 residues. This CDR3 is CASSGLGQSYEQYF. CDR3 in DNA: TGTGCCAGCAGTGGCTTGGGACAGTCCTACGAGCAGTACTTC.

The chain employs TRBV4-2 and TRBJ2-7; maybe TRBD1 (6 bases). V lost 3 bases to trimming and J lost 3 bases, with 12 bases between them. Germline CDR1 LGHNA, CDR2 YNFKEQ. The CDR3 consists of 14 residues. CDR3 sequence (DNA): TGTGCCAGCAGCCAGGGGGACACAGACTACGAGCAGTACTTC. Protein product: CASSQGDTDYEQYF.

A few counts support this clonotype. The gene calls are TRBV12-3 or TRBV12-4 and TRBJ2-5; D is perhaps TRBD1 or TRBD2 (5 bases each). This CDR3 contains 17 residues. V lost 2 bases and J lost 0, with 16 bases in between. Here the CDR3 reads CASSLLGAWGYQETQYF. The CDR3 region has the DNA TGTGCCAGCAGTTTACTTGGCGCTTGGGGGTACCAAGAGACCCAGTACTTC.

This sequence joins TRBV6-5 and TRBJ2-7; D uncertain. This CDR3 has 15 amino acids. In germline, CDR1 is MNHEY, CDR2 SVGAGI. Trimming shortened V by 0 bases and J by 2 bases, and 11 bases separated the two germline ends. CDR3: CASSYSVQPTYEQYF. CDR3 sequence (DNA): TGTGCCAGCAGTTACTCGGTGCAGCCCACCTACGAGCAGTACTTC.

The V call is TRBV6-1, the J call TRBJ1-2; D gene unclear. Germline CDR1 MNHNS, CDR2 SASEGT. The CDR3 has 13 residues. Trimming took off 4 bases at V and 4 bases at J, with 10 bases between the two ends. The CDR3 here is CASSVGDLYGYTF. DNA of the CDR3: TGTGCCAGCAGTGTCGGAGACCTCTATGGCTACACCTTC.

This clonotype was observed many times. The chain couples TRBV11-1 to TRBJ1-1; a possible D gene is TRBD1 (6 bases). Per the germline V gene, CDR1 is SGHAT and CDR2 is FQDESV (reference sequence). The V gene lost 5 bases and the J gene lost 4 bases, with 14 bases spanning the gap. This CDR3 region has 14 residues. The CDR3 bases are TGTGCCAGCAGCCCAGGGGACGGGATCACTGAAGCTTTCTTT. Residues: CASSPGDGITEAFF.

A few counts support this clonotype. The V call is TRBV20-1, the J call TRBJ2-1; 9 bases fit TRBD2. Unmatched junction bases numbered 5, after V lost 3 bases and J lost 5 bases. Germline V CDR1 and CDR2: DFQATT, SNEGSKA (reference sequence). The CDR3 runs 14 residues. CDR3 amino acids: CSARWRLADNEQFF. For the CDR3, the DNA is TGCAGTGCTAGGTGGCGACTAGCGGACAATGAGCAGTTCTTC.

In its sample, this clonotype was seen many times. V and J are TRBV5-1 and TRBJ1-1, with D uncertain. Germline-derived CDR1 and CDR2 are SGHRS and YFSETQ. Deletions cut 4 bases from V and 0 bases from J, with 13 bases between. The CDR3 is 15 amino acids. This chain's CDR3 is CASSPELAMNTEAFF. The CDR3 DNA reads TGCGCCAGCAGCCCCGAATTGGCCATGAACACTGAAGCTTTCTTT. The variable domain in full, with the rest retrieved from reference TRBV5-1 and TRBJ1-1, is KAGVTQTPRYLIKTRGQQVTLSCSPISGHRSVSWYQQTPGQGLQFLFEYFSETQRNKGNFPGRFSGRQFSNSRSEMNVSTLELGDSALYLCASSPELAMNTEAFFGQGTRLTVV.

The J gene is TRBJ2-2, the V gene TRBV20-1, with no clear D. The CDR3 runs to 12 residues. From germline, CDR1 is DFQATT and CDR2 SNEGSKA (reference sequence). Trimming shortened V by 3 bases and J by 4 bases, and 6 bases separated the two germline ends. CDR3 bases: TGCAGTGCTAGGAATCCCACCGGGGAGCTGTTTTTT. It specifies CSARNPTGELFF.

The chain joins TRBV12-3 or TRBV12-4 to TRBJ1-1; 7 bases align to TRBD1. Losses at the gene ends were 5 bases for V and 0 bases for J; bases not matched to a gene: 6. This CDR3 is 15 amino acids long. The CDR3 DNA reads as TGTGCCAGCAGTCTCTCGGGACAGTTGAACACTGAAGCTTTCTTT. Translating it yields CASSLSGQLNTEAFF.

The chain has TRBV6-5 and TRBJ2-3; 7 nucleotides align to TRBD2. This CDR3 is built from 15 residues. Trimming at V came to 2 bases and at J to 0 bases, leaving 2 bases not matched to a gene. Germline loops: CDR1 MNHEY, CDR2 SVGAGI. As DNA, the CDR3 is TGTGCCAGCAGTTACGGCGGGAGAAGCACAGATACGCAGTATTTT. Translating gives CASSYGGRSTDTQYF.

This clonotype has only a few counts. The chain uses TRBV4-1 and TRBJ1-4; D perhaps matches TRBD1 (5 bases). The CDR3 is 15 amino acids. The germline gives CDR1 MGHRA, CDR2 YSYEKL. V was shortened by 10 bases and J by 3 bases, with 18 bases between the two germline ends. CDR3 in DNA: TGCGCCACCACTTTGAGAGGGGCCGCTAATGAAAAACTGTTTTTT. Translating gives CATTLRGAANEKLFF.

This clonotype appeared a few times. This chain connects TRBV4-1 to TRBJ1-6; D perhaps matches TRBD1 (6 bases). Germline V lookup: CDR1 MGHRA, CDR2 YSYEKL. Trimming pared 3 bases from V and 0 bases from J, leaving 15 bases between. The length of the CDR3 is 18 residues. CDR3 bases: TGCGCCAGCAGCCAGGCTGGGGGCCCCAGCTCCTATAATTCACCCCTCCACTTT. Translating gives CASSQAGGPSSYNSPLHF.

The gene calls are TRBV25-1 and TRBJ1-2; TRBD1 is a possible D gene (6 bases). Germline assignment: CDR1 MGHDK and CDR2 SYGVNS. CDR3 size: 14 residues. Trimming shortened V by 5 bases and J by 4 bases, and 14 bases separated the two germline ends. CDR3 coding DNA: TGTGCCAGCAGTACCACCGGGGGGGCCTATGGCTACACCTTC. This sequence encodes CASSTTGGAYGYTF.

The chain has TRBV7-6 and TRBJ2-1, with TRBD2 identical over 10 bases. V was pared by 6 bases and J by 4 bases, with 6 bases of the junction left unmatched. Germline V gene data show CDR1 as SGHVS and CDR2 as FNYEAQ. This CDR3 is 15 amino acids long. CDR3 DNA: TGTGCCAGCAGTAGCGGGGGGCCCGGGTACAATGAGCAGTTCTTC. Its protein is CASSSGGPGYNEQFF.

The chain joins TRBV20-1 to TRBJ2-3; TRBD2 is a possible D gene (5 bases). The CDR3 totals 14 residues. The germline CDR1 and CDR2 sequences are DFQATT and SNEGSKA (reference sequence). The ends were cut back, 5 bases at V and 8 bases at J, with 20 bases in the middle. The CDR3 spells CSAAWTGDRGTQYF. The CDR3 DNA is TGCAGTGCTGCTTGGACTGGGGATCGGGGTACGCAGTATTTT.

The chain carries TRBV5-1 and TRBJ1-1; D may be TRBD1 (6 bases). Germline V CDR1 and CDR2: SGHRS, YFSETQ. V lost 2 bases and J lost 4, with 15 bases in between. The CDR3 is 15 residues long. The CDR3 loop is CASSFINREGTEAFF. Here the CDR3 DNA reads TGCGCCAGCAGCTTCATTAACAGGGAAGGCACTGAAGCTTTCTTT. Looking up the rest from reference TRBV5-1 and TRBJ1-1 gives the full variable domain: KAGVTQTPRYLIKTRGQQVTLSCSPISGHRSVSWYQQTPGQGLQFLFEYFSETQRNKGNFPGRFSGRQFSNSRSEMNVSTLELGDSALYLCASSFINREGTEAFFGQGTRLTVV.

This clonotype was picked up a small number of times. The V call is TRBV15, the J call TRBJ1-1; D perhaps matches TRBD1 (5 bases). CDR3 length: 14 residues. V dropped 5 bases and J dropped 3 bases, with 13 bases sitting between them. Germline CDR1 is LNHNV and CDR2 is YYDKDF (reference sequence). This CDR3 is CATSADRLYTEAFF. The CDR3 DNA reads as TGTGCCACCAGCGCAGACAGATTGTACACTGAAGCTTTCTTT.

The chain recombines TRBV7-9 with TRBJ2-7, with 9 positions matching TRBD1. The CDR3 consists of 14 residues. The V and J ends lost 1 base and 4 bases, in that order; junction bases with no gene match: 2. Germline CDR1 and CDR2: SEHNR and FQNEAQ (reference sequence). The CDR3, as DNA: TGTGCCAGCAGCTTAGAGGACAGGGGTTACGAGCAGTACTTC. Its protein product is CASSLEDRGYEQYF.

The CDR3 sequence is CASSRLAGGWGVTDTQYF. The CDR3 bases are TGTGCCAGCAGTCGACTAGCGGGGGGCTGGGGAGTCACAGATACGCAGTATTTT. The chain is built from TRBV2 and TRBJ2-3; 13 nucleotides match TRBD2. The CDR3 has 18 amino acids. V lost 5 bases, J lost 2 bases, and 10 bases stayed unmatched. Germline loops: CDR1 SNHLY, CDR2 FYNNEI.

This chain connects TRBV4-3 to TRBJ2-2, with a weak D call TRBD2 (5 bases). The CDR3 is 15 amino acids. Germline V gives CDR1 LGHNA, CDR2 YSLEER. V shed 0 bases and J shed 9 bases, with 14 bases lying between them. This CDR3 is CASSQEAAAPRELFF. Written as DNA, the CDR3 is TGCGCCAGCAGCCAAGAGGCAGCGGCCCCCCGGGAGCTGTTTTTT.

The V gene is TRBV2, the J gene TRBJ2-7; D is possibly TRBD1 (5 bases). In germline, CDR1 is SNHLY, CDR2 FYNNEI. V was trimmed by 3 bases and J by 2 bases, leaving 17 bases between them. The CDR3 totals 16 residues. This CDR3 reads CASSEVRRQPTYEQYF. CDR3 nucleotide sequence: TGTGCCAGCAGTGAGGTCCGGCGACAGCCAACCTACGAGCAGTACTTC.

Only a few counts were recorded for this clonotype. This chain links TRBV12-3 or TRBV12-4 with TRBJ2-3; D might be TRBD1 or TRBD2, each matching 6 bases. CDR3 length equals 15 residues. V gave up 6 bases and J gave up 2 bases, with 15 bases separating them. CDR3 nucleotide sequence: TGTGCCAGCAGCTATCCCGGGGGCATCACAGATACGCAGTATTTT. Translating it yields CASSYPGGITDTQYF.

In this sample, this clonotype turned up a few times. This chain connects TRBV5-1 to TRBJ2-7; possibly TRBD1 for D (6 bases). The germline V gene has CDR1 SGHRS and CDR2 YFSETQ. Trimming took 4 bases from V and 1 from J, leaving 15 bases between them. The CDR3 has 15 residues. The CDR3: CASSTTPDRSYEQYF. As DNA, the CDR3 is TGCGCCAGCAGCACCACCCCGGACAGATCCTACGAGCAGTACTTC.

V gene TRBV6-2 or TRBV6-3 combines with J gene TRBJ2-7; D may correspond to TRBD1 or TRBD2 (5 bases each). The germline gives CDR1 MNHEY, CDR2 SVGEGT. The CDR3 has 14 amino acids. The V end was cut by 8 bases, the J end by 7 bases, with 21 bases between. The CDR3 sequence: CASRGAKKQAEQYF. CDR3 bases: TGTGCCAGCCGAGGGGCTAAGAAGCAGGCTGAGCAGTACTTC.